The T cell receptor beta chain described here comes from a study of shared T cell receptors in the human thymus. This table comes from immunoSEQ multiplex PCR, and its TCRdb copy is limited to in-frame clones, with some not included. The table lists more than 300,000 clones, roughly 94% of them singletons. Germline CDR1 GTSNPN, CDR2 SVGIG (reference sequence). The V gene lost 2 bases and the J gene lost 4 bases, with 12 bases spanning the gap. CDR3 length equals 14 residues. This sequence originates from a human donor. Sequencing was carried out using thymocytes. This chain uses TRBV30 with TRBJ1-3; D is possibly TRBD1 (5 bases). As DNA, the CDR3 is TGTGCCTGGAGTAGGGGTCCGGAGGGAAACACCATATATTTT. Translating it yields CAWSRGPEGNTIYF.